This is a list of T cell receptor beta chains from one sample in a study of identical twins. TCRdb re-analysed the 5' RACE reads in MiXCR, keeping a single row per CDR3 protein. The sample lists about 1.7 million distinct CDR3 sequences, around a third occurring once. Sequenced: cord blood. The receptors derive from a newborn girl in good health. The CDR3 runs from the conserved cysteine through the conserved F or W. The D gene is left open where the match is weak. Clone size is stated in some rows and not others, as once, few, many or a class when expanded.

DNA	CDR3	size	V	J	D
TGCAGTGCTGCCCTCGCCCTAGCGGGGGGATCTACGCAGTATTTT	CSAALALAGGSTQYF	few	TRBV20-1	TRBJ2-3	TRBD2
TGCGCCAGCAGGCCGACAGCGGGCACAGATACGCAGTATTTT	CASRPTAGTDTQYF	NA	TRBV5-1	TRBJ2-3	NA
TGTGCCAGCAGTTGGGGGGGAACGGGGAACACTGAAGCTTTCTTT	CASSWGGTGNTEAFF	NA	TRBV6-5	TRBJ1-1	NA
TGTGCCAGCAGTCCAGGGCGGAGGGGGAGCACAGATACGCAGTATTTT	CASSPGRRGSTDTQYF	NA	TRBV4-2	TRBJ2-3	NA
TGCGCCAGCAGCCGCCTAAGGCATGAGCAGTTCTTC	CASSRLRHEQFF	NA	TRBV5-1	TRBJ2-1	NA
TGCAGTGCTAGGAGGCAGGCCACTGAAGCTTTCTTT	CSARRQATEAFF	few	TRBV20-1	TRBJ1-1	NA
TGTGCCAGCAAGGAGCTGTTTTTT	CASKELFF	NA	TRBV27	TRBJ2-2	NA
TGCGCCAGCAGGGAGGACTACCCGGCTCGGTATGAGCAGTTCTTC	CASREDYPARYEQFF	once	TRBV5-1	TRBJ2-1	NA
TGCAGTGCTAGAGAGAGAGAGAGGCCACCGAGCGGCGAAGCTTACGAGCAGTACTTC	CSARERERPPSGEAYEQYF	few	TRBV20-1	TRBJ2-7	NA
TGTGCCAGCAGCGGACAGGGGGCGAGGGGCTACACCTTC	CASSGQGARGYTF	NA	TRBV6-5	TRBJ1-2	TRBD1
TGTGCCAGCAGCTTACAGAGCAGCCCCTACGAGCAGTACTTC	CASSLQSSPYEQYF	NA	TRBV7-2	TRBJ2-7	NA
TGTGCCAGCAGCTTAGGCTCCACTAGCGGGGGGCACGCAGATACGCAGTATTTT	CASSLGSTSGGHADTQYF	few	TRBV7-2	TRBJ2-3	TRBD2
TGTGCCAGCAGCCCCGGGACAGGGGTGGGCGAGACCCAGTACTTC	CASSPGTGVGETQYF	NA	TRBV7-9	TRBJ2-5	TRBD1
TGTGCCACCAGCAGAGAGGAGAGGGGCTACACCTTC	CATSREERGYTF	NA	TRBV15	TRBJ1-2	NA
TGCGCCAGCAGCTTGGGGGACGGCTCTGAAGCTTTCTTT	CASSLGDGSEAFF	NA	TRBV5-1	TRBJ1-1	NA
TGTGCCAGCAGCCAACCCCTTGGGGGGCGGGTAACCTACGAGCAGTACTTC	CASSQPLGGRVTYEQYF	NA	TRBV4-2	TRBJ2-7	NA
TGTGCCAGCAGTTTGGGGGACAGGGGAAACACCGGGGAGCTGTTTTTT	CASSLGDRGNTGELFF	NA	TRBV12-3/TRBV12-4	TRBJ2-2	TRBD1
TGCAGTGCTAGAGATCTTTTATGGCAGGCCTACGAGCAGTACTTC	CSARDLLWQAYEQYF	NA	TRBV20-1	TRBJ2-7	NA